These T cell receptor beta chains were read from a single sample in a study of metastatic and nonmetastatic thyroid tumors. TCRdb re-called the PCR reads with MiXCR. This table has about 37,000 clones, approximately 15% appearing once. The sample was blood. The origin of the receptors is a female donor with papillary thyroid cancer or a benign thyroid nodule (not recorded which). Some clones in this sample may be carry-over from other donors' samples. The CDR3 runs from the conserved cysteine through the conserved F or W. D genes are given only for firm matches. Size tells how often a clone was seen (once, few, many) or the class of an expanded clone, and some rows leave it out.

clone_size j_call d_call v_call cdr3_aa cdr3_nt
many TRBJ2-2 . TRBV19 CASSDQGGGELFF TGTGCCAGTAGTGACCAGGGAGGCGGGGAGCTGTTTTTT
once TRBJ2-2 . TRBV20-1 CSAREGSMYTGALFF TGCAGTGCTAGAGAGGGTTCAATGTACACCGGGGCGCTGTTTTTT
many TRBJ2-2 TRBD1 TRBV28 CASSLPLGTANTGELFF TGTGCCAGCAGTTTACCCCTCGGGACAGCGAACACCGGGGAGCTGTTTTTT
. TRBJ1-1 . TRBV11-2 CASSLTQLTEAFF TGTGCCAGCAGCTTAACCCAATTAACTGAAGCTTTCTTT
many TRBJ2-1 . TRBV6-2/TRBV6-3 CASTDSGSLPGGENEQFF TGTGCCAGCACCGATAGCGGTTCCCTTCCCGGAGGGGAGAATGAGCAGTTCTTC
few TRBJ2-2 . TRBV28 CASSILGRTGELFF TGTGCCAGCAGTATACTAGGGAGGACCGGGGAGCTGTTTTTT
many TRBJ2-3 . TRBV20-1 CSASIAGTDTQYF TGCAGTGCCAGCATAGCGGGCACAGATACGCAGTATTTT
. TRBJ1-2 . TRBV5-1 CASSFRGRQTDGYTF TGCGCCAGCAGCTTCCGGGGAAGACAAACGGATGGCTACACCTTC
many TRBJ1-5 TRBD1 TRBV27 CASSLSGQGNQPQHF TGTGCCAGCAGTTTATCCGGACAGGGGAATCAGCCCCAGCATTTT
. TRBJ1-3 TRBD1 TRBV11-1 CAVSAPRQGVWGNTIYF TGTGCCGTCAGCGCGCCAAGACAGGGTGTGTGGGGAAACACCATATATTTT
many TRBJ2-5 TRBD2 TRBV14 CASSQGLAGAVAQYF TGTGCCAGCAGCCAAGGACTAGCGGGTGCAGTGGCCCAGTACTTC
many TRBJ1-1 . TRBV12-3/TRBV12-4 CASSTDAPSTEAFF TGTGCCAGCAGCACGGACGCCCCGAGCACTGAAGCTTTCTTT
. TRBJ2-2 TRBD1 TRBV27 CASRLGQGNTGELFF TGTGCCAGCAGGCTGGGACAGGGGAACACCGGGGAGCTGTTTTTT
many TRBJ1-1 . TRBV3-1 CASSYRETAEAFF TGTGCCAGCAGCTACCGGGAGACCGCTGAAGCTTTCTTT
medium-sized TRBJ2-2 . TRBV6-1 CASSERTLNTGELFF TGTGCCAGCAGTGAAAGGACACTGAACACCGGGGAGCTGTTTTTT
many TRBJ2-1 . TRBV27 CASSLWSGNEQFF TGTGCCAGCAGTTTATGGTCGGGCAATGAGCAGTTCTTC
many TRBJ1-1 . TRBV5-1 CASRLNTEAFF TGCGCCAGCAGATTGAACACTGAAGCTTTCTTT